The 21 T cell receptor beta chains presented below share a single source sample, sequenced in a study of blood T cell repertoires in COVID-19. The table came from immunoSEQ multiplex PCR; TCRdb's copy has only in-frame clones and leaves some out. The data hold 250,000 or so clones, with about 83% observed a single time. Input material: peripheral blood. The receptor source for this set is a man aged 25-45 years who had recovered from COVID-19.

The V call is TRBV24-1, the J call TRBJ2-7; no clear D. The CDR3 sequence is 12 residues long. V dropped 9 bases and J dropped 2 bases, with 10 bases sitting between them. Germline CDR1 is KGHDR and CDR2 is SFDVKD. The CDR3 loop reads CATWATAYEQYF. In nucleotides, the CDR3 is TGTGCCACCTGGGCAACCGCCTACGAGCAGTACTTC.

The chain carries TRBV4-2 and TRBJ2-1, with a tentative D call TRBD2 (6 bases). This CDR3 region has 14 residues. V shed 6 bases and J shed 10 bases, with 19 bases lying between them. The V gene's germline CDR1 is LGHNA and CDR2 YNFKEQ. The CDR3 sequence is CASSAGTQTWEQFF. CDR3 nucleotides: TGTGCCAGCAGTGCCGGGACTCAAACATGGGAGCAGTTCTTC.

The CDR3 here is CASSDWRTITDTQYF. DNA for the CDR3: TGTGCCAGCAGTGACTGGCGGACTATCACAGATACGCAGTATTTT. V and J are TRBV2 and TRBJ2-3; tentatively, D is TRBD2 (6 bases). V lost 3 bases and J 2 bases, leaving 12 bases between the germline ends. Per germline, CDR1 SNHLY and CDR2 FYNNEI. This CDR3 region has 15 residues.

The chain recombines TRBV5-1 with TRBJ2-3; a weak D match, TRBD2 (6 bases). The CDR3 loop spans 15 amino acids. Germline V gene sequence: CDR1 SGHRS, CDR2 YFSETQ. V was trimmed by 5 bases and J by 5 bases, leaving 18 bases between them. The CDR3 loop reads CASRRDGGLGDTQYF. The DNA for the CDR3 is TGCGCCAGCAGGAGGGACGGAGGGCTCGGAGATACGCAGTATTTT.

The DNA of the CDR3 is TGTGCCAGCAGCCAAGACGGGACAGGTAACCCAGCATATAATTCACCCCTCCACTTT. Amino acid sequence: CASSQDGTGNPAYNSPLHF. V usage is TRBV3-1 (or the pseudogene TRBV3-2) and J usage is TRBJ1-6; 8 nucleotides agree with TRBD1. Germline loops: CDR1 LGHDT, CDR2 YNNKEL (reference sequence). The CDR3 contains 19 residues. The trim removed 0 bases at V and 4 bases at J, leaving 11 bases unmatched.

The rearrangement joins TRBV21-1 to TRBJ2-2; the table's D call of TRBD2 was not tested on the DNA. TRBV21-1 is given as a pseudogene. This CDR3 comprises 21 residues. CDR3 nucleotide sequence: TGTGCCAGCAGCAAAGCCACCGGGACTAGCGGGGGGGCCTTTGACGCCGGGGAGCTGTTTTTT. It translates to CASSKATGTSGGAFDAGELFF.

The V call is TRBV5-4, the J call TRBJ2-1; D is undetermined. With 4 bases removed from V and 8 bases from J, the gap between germline ends came to 10 bases. There are 12 residues in the CDR3. Germline V gives CDR1 SGHNT, CDR2 YYREEE (reference sequence). CDR3 coding DNA: TGTGCCAGCAGCGAAAGTTGGCATGAGCAGTTCTTC. It codes for CASSESWHEQFF.

The chain recombines TRBV6-6 with TRBJ2-5, with TRBD1 matching 8 bases. The CDR3 covers 18 residues. Germline V CDR1 and CDR2: MNHNY, SVGAGI (reference sequence). V lost 5 bases and J lost 0; bases outside the gene matches: 14. The CDR3 nucleotides read TGTGCCAGCAGTCCCGGCAGGACAGGGTACTGGTACCAAGAGACCCAGTACTTC. Protein sequence: CASSPGRTGYWYQETQYF.

The chain carries TRBV28 and TRBJ2-3, with TRBD2 matching 7 bases. This CDR3 has 15 residues. J was trimmed by 9 bases and V by 2 bases; bases with no gene match: 11. The germline V gene encodes CDR1 MDHEN and CDR2 SYDVKM. DNA for the CDR3: TGTGCCAGCAGTTTAGCCGGGACTATAAGGGTCACGCAGTATTTT. Protein: CASSLAGTIRVTQYF. The entire variable domain, with the rest obtained from reference TRBV28 and TRBJ2-3, is as follows: DVKVTQSSRYLVKRTGEKVFLECVQDMDHENMFWYRQDPGLGLRLIYFSYDVKMKEKGDIPEGYSVSREKKERFSLILESASTNQTSMYLCASSLAGTIRVTQYFGPGTRLTVL.

The chain links TRBV6-2 or TRBV6-3 to TRBJ1-5; TRBD1 matches at 9 bases. Germline trimming cut 0 bases from V and 7 bases from J; bases unmatched to any gene: 7. This CDR3 region has 16 residues. The germline V gene encodes CDR1 MNHEY and CDR2 SVGEGT. In nucleotides, the CDR3 is TGTGCCAGCAGTTACTCGGGACAGGGTTCGAGCCAGCCCCAGCATTTT. This gives the protein CASSYSGQGSSQPQHF.

This clone showed up just a few times. The chain carries TRBV6-5 and TRBJ2-1, with D tentatively TRBD1 (6 bases). The CDR3 consists of 16 residues. Trimming left V 0 bases short and J 3 bases short, with 12 bases between. Germline V gives CDR1 MNHEY, CDR2 SVGAGI. The CDR3 DNA is TGTGCCAGCAGTTACTCTTCAGGGGCACTCTACAATGAGCAGTTCTTC. This encodes CASSYSSGALYNEQFF.

J is TRBJ1-3 and V is TRBV2; D unresolved. Germline CDR1 and CDR2: SNHLY and FYNNEI. V lost 8 bases and J 0 bases, leaving 11 bases between the germline ends. The CDR3 runs to 14 residues. CDR3 nucleotide sequence: TGTGCCAGCTCTGGGCGGGGCTCTGGAAACACCATATATTTT. Protein: CASSGRGSGNTIYF.

The chain has TRBV13 and TRBJ2-1; 8 bases are a match to TRBD1. Trimming at V came to 6 bases and at J to 2 bases, leaving 9 bases not matched to a gene. The CDR3 contains 16 residues. Germline CDR1 is PRHDT and CDR2 is FYEKMQ (reference sequence). The CDR3 loop reads CASSPGGLNPYNEQFF. The CDR3 coding sequence is TGTGCCAGCAGTCCAGGGGGCTTAAACCCCTACAATGAGCAGTTCTTC.

The rearrangement joins TRBV5-1 to TRBJ1-2; possibly TRBD1 for D (5 bases). Germline CDR1 and CDR2: SGHRS and YFSETQ. The CDR3 spans 13 residues. V lost 1 base and J 4 bases, leaving 8 bases between the germline ends. The CDR3 loop reads CASSLYQGYGYTF. CDR3 coding DNA: TGCGCCAGCAGCTTGTATCAGGGCTATGGCTACACCTTC.

This clone showed up just a few times. The chain couples TRBV2 to TRBJ1-6; D unresolved. CDR3 length: 16 amino acids. Germline V gives CDR1 SNHLY, CDR2 FYNNEI. V lost 1 base to trimming and J lost 5 bases, with 12 bases between them. Here the CDR3 DNA reads TGTGCCAGCAGTGAAGGGCAGGCACGAAATAATTCACCCCTCCACTTT. It translates to CASSEGQARNNSPLHF. The full variable domain, in which reference TRBV2 and TRBJ1-6 provide the parts outside the CDR3, is EPEVTQTPSHQVTQMGQEVILRCVPISNHLYFYWYRQILGQKVEFLVSFYNNEISEKSEIFDDQFSVERPDGSNFTLKIRSTKLEDSAMYFCASSEGQARNNSPLHFGNGTRLTVT.

The chain couples TRBV7-9 to TRBJ1-2; D is unclear. Germline V gives CDR1 SEHNR, CDR2 FQNEAQ (reference sequence). The CDR3 runs 11 residues. V dropped 5 bases and J dropped 4 bases, with 5 bases sitting between them. The CDR3 protein is CASSNSYGYTF. The CDR3 DNA is TGTGCCAGCAGCAACAGCTATGGCTACACCTTC.

In its sample, this clone was seen a few times. The rearrangement uses TRBV7-2 and TRBJ1-1; 7 bases line up with TRBD1. This CDR3 region has 15 residues. V gave up 5 bases and J gave up 4 bases; unmatched junction bases: 10. Germline V gene lookup returns CDR1 SGHTA and CDR2 FQGNSA. The CDR3 sequence is CASSKGQEWGTEAFF. CDR3 DNA sequence: TGTGCCAGCAGCAAAGGACAGGAATGGGGCACTGAAGCTTTCTTT. Filled out from reference TRBV7-2 and TRBJ1-1, the complete variable domain reads GAGVSQSPSNKVTEKGKDVELRCDPISGHTALYWYRQSLGQGLEFLIYFQGNSAPDKSGLPSDRFSAERTGGSVSTLTIQRTQQEDSAVYLCASSKGQEWGTEAFFGQGTRLTVV.

This chain links TRBV5-1 with TRBJ1-2, with D maybe TRBD1 (5 bases). V was trimmed by 5 bases and J by 3 bases, leaving 11 bases between them. The CDR3 runs 13 residues. CDR1 and CDR2 (germline): SGHRS, YFSETQ. The CDR3 here is CASRPDSYYGYTF. Written as DNA, the CDR3 is TGCGCCAGCAGACCAGACAGCTACTATGGCTACACCTTC.

This chain links TRBV29-1 with TRBJ2-1, with D possibly TRBD1 on 5 matching bases. V was pared by 7 bases and J by 7 bases, with 14 bases between. This CDR3 is 12 amino acids long. Germline V gene data show CDR1 as SQVTM and CDR2 as ANQGSEA. CDR3 sequence reads: CSASTDGNEQFF. DNA for the CDR3: TGCAGCGCCTCGACAGACGGGAATGAGCAGTTCTTC.

The J gene is TRBJ1-5, the V gene TRBV7-9, with no clear D. The germline gives CDR1 SEHNR, CDR2 FQNEAQ (reference sequence). This CDR3 has 12 amino acids. Trimming stripped 6 bases from V and 9 bases from J, with 12 bases between. CDR3 loop: CASRPPEGPQHF. The CDR3 region has the DNA TGTGCCAGCAGACCCCCGGAGGGGCCCCAGCATTTT.

The chain combines TRBV24-1 with TRBJ1-5; possibly TRBD1 for D (5 bases). Germline CDR1 is KGHDR and CDR2 is SFDVKD. This CDR3 comprises 12 residues. With 9 bases removed from V and 6 bases from J, the gap between germline ends came to 11 bases. CDR3 protein: CATGGGTQPQHF. The CDR3 DNA reads as TGTGCCACCGGGGGGGGGACTCAGCCCCAGCATTTT.